The 26 T cell receptor beta chains presented below share a single source sample, sequenced in a study of vaccination and CD4 T cells after COVID-19. Oncomine TCR Beta short-read sequencing was applied to DNA from cultured CD4+ T cells. Each CDR3 protein is one row after TCRdb ran MiXCR on the PCR reads. The sample has roughly 7,000 distinct CDR3 sequences; around half are singletons. Documented treatment: roughly ten-day PBMC culture with coronavirus spike peptide pools or control peptides (ViraFEST assay). CD4+ T cells that came from the unexposed donor were collected before the COVID-19 pandemic (2011-2018). No antigens are known for them. What was sequenced was CD4+ T cells from blood, cultured in vitro. These receptors were obtained from a human donor in good health.

V usage is TRBV7-8 and J usage is TRBJ2-4; TRBD2 might be the D (6 bases). V shed 4 bases and J shed 0 bases, with 7 bases lying between them. Germline loops: CDR1 SGHVS, CDR2 FQNEAQ. The CDR3 runs to 14 residues. CDR3 sequence: CASSWGLAKNIQYF. The DNA for the CDR3 is TGTGCCAGCAGCTGGGGACTAGCCAAAAACATTCAGTACTTC.

V usage is TRBV6-5 and J usage is TRBJ1-5, with a tentative D call TRBD1 (5 bases). Germline V lookup: CDR1 MNHEY, CDR2 SVGAGI. Trimming took 2 bases from V and 9 from J, leaving 14 bases between them. The CDR3 spans 14 residues. CDR3 loop: CASSYQGTVAPQHF. CDR3 DNA: TGTGCCAGCAGTTACCAAGGGACGGTGGCGCCCCAGCATTTT.

The chain has TRBV5-8 and TRBJ1-2; TRBD1 matches at 7 bases. After removal of 4 bases from V and 8 bases from J, the junction contained 11 bases not matched to a gene. The CDR3 is made up of 14 amino acids. In germline, CDR1 is SGHTS, CDR2 YDEGEE. As DNA, the CDR3 is TGTGCCAGCAGCCGGATCGACAGGGTAGGAGGCTACACCTTC. As protein: CASSRIDRVGGYTF.

In this sample, this clonotype turned up once. This chain uses TRBV10-1 with TRBJ1-1; 7 bases are a match to TRBD1. CDR3 size: 14 residues. The V segment lost 2 bases and the J segment 2 bases; nucleotides outside the gene matches: 2. Germline CDR1 WNHNN, CDR2 SYGVQD (reference sequence). In DNA, the CDR3 is TGCGCCAGCAGTGAGGACAGGGTTAACACTGAAGCTTTCTTT. This sequence encodes CASSEDRVNTEAFF.

This rearrangement joins TRBV24-1 to TRBJ1-5, with TRBD1 identical over 7 bases. With V trimmed by 4 bases and J by 4 bases, 3 bases remained unmatched. The germline gives CDR1 KGHDR, CDR2 SFDVKD. CDR3 length: 14 residues. CDR3 sequence: CATSEGQINQPQHF. The DNA for the CDR3 is TGTGCCACCAGTGAGGGACAGATTAATCAGCCCCAGCATTTT.

V is TRBV7-9 and J is TRBJ2-1; 8 bases map to TRBD1. J was trimmed by 2 bases and V by 5 bases; bases with no gene match: 5. There are 15 residues in the CDR3. CDR1 is SEHNR, CDR2 FQNEAQ, per germline (reference sequence). In DNA, the CDR3 is TGTGCCAGCAGCAAGTCGGGACAGGCCTACAATGAGCAGTTCTTC. It specifies CASSKSGQAYNEQFF. Together with reference TRBV7-9 and TRBJ2-1, the CDR3 gives the full variable domain: DTGVSQNPRHKITKRGQNVTFRCDPISEHNRLYWYRQTLGQGPEFLTYFQNEAQLEKSRLLSDRFSAERPKGSFSTLEIQRTEQGDSAMYLCASSKSGQAYNEQFFGPGTRLTVL.

The chain employs TRBV30 and TRBJ1-6; D not certain. The germline CDR1 and CDR2 sequences are GTSNPN and SVGIG (reference sequence). The CDR3 has 17 amino acids. V was shortened by 0 bases and J by 0 bases, with 12 bases between the two germline ends. The DNA for the CDR3 is TGTGCCTGGAGTGTTAGTAGGACCAGCTCCTATAATTCACCCCTCCACTTT. Amino acids: CAWSVSRTSSYNSPLHF. Filled out from reference TRBV30 and TRBJ1-6, the complete variable domain reads SQTIHQWPATLVQPVGSPLSLECTVEGTSNPNLYWYRQAAGRGLQLLFYSVGIGQISSEVPQNLSASRPQDRQFILSSKKLLLSDSGFYLCAWSVSRTSSYNSPLHFGNGTRLTVT.

This rearrangement joins TRBV6-1 to TRBJ1-1; TRBD1 agrees at 9 bases. This CDR3 has 13 residues. V lost 6 bases to trimming and J lost 6 bases; unmatched junction nucleotides: 5. Germline CDR1 MNHNS, CDR2 SASEGT. For the CDR3, the DNA is TGTGCCAGCAGAGCACAGGGGGCGGCTGAAGCTTTCTTT. Translating gives CASRAQGAAEAFF.

This clonotype turned up a few times. The chain joins TRBV20-1 to TRBJ1-6, with TRBD1 matching over 7 bases. Germline loops: CDR1 DFQATT, CDR2 SNEGSKA (reference sequence). CDR3 length: 16 amino acids. Losses at the gene ends were 0 bases for V and 4 bases for J; bases not matched to a gene: 6. Here the CDR3 reads CSAREVTGLYNSPLHF. The CDR3 nucleotides are TGCAGTGCTAGAGAGGTGACAGGGCTGTATAATTCACCCCTCCACTTT.

The V and J genes are TRBV7-9 and TRBJ1-2; D not certain. CDR1 SEHNR and CDR2 FQNEAQ come from the germline V gene (reference sequence). The CDR3 is made up of 14 amino acids. V was pared by 2 bases and J by 8 bases, with 15 bases between. CDR3 residues: CASSLSSALRGYTF. The CDR3 DNA reads TGTGCCAGCAGCTTAAGTTCAGCCCTGAGGGGCTACACCTTC.

This clonotype was seen just once. V usage is TRBV19 and J usage is TRBJ1-1; D is unclear. V was clipped by 4 bases and J by 1 base, with 4 bases between them. The germline V gene has CDR1 LNHDA and CDR2 SQIVND (reference sequence). The CDR3 has 12 amino acids. CDR3 in amino acids: CASSRQNTEAFF. DNA of the CDR3: TGTGCCAGTAGTAGACAGAACACTGAAGCTTTCTTT.

Details on this clonotype: At one end the junction does not follow the germline gene, possibly because of a read error. This chain links TRBV7-2 with TRBJ1-4, with TRBD1 identical over 11 bases. The CDR3 runs to 14 residues. Germline-derived CDR1 and CDR2 are SGHTA and FQGNSA. The CDR3 is CVSSPDRGRVELFF. The CDR3 bases are TGTGTCAGCAGCCCGGACAGGGGGCGCGTGGAACTGTTTTTT.

The chain combines TRBV10-3 with TRBJ2-7; TRBD1 matches at 8 bases. Unmatched junction bases numbered 9, after V lost 6 bases and J lost 2 bases. The CDR3 covers 15 residues. Germline V CDR1 and CDR2: ENHRY, SYGVKD. CDR3 coding DNA: TGTGCCATCAGGGACGACAGGGGCCTTCCCTACGAGCAGTACTTC. Amino acids: CAIRDDRGLPYEQYF.

The J gene is TRBJ1-6, the V gene TRBV5-4; unclear D gene. V gave up 0 bases and J gave up 10 bases, with 8 bases separating them. This CDR3 has 13 amino acids. CDR1 is SGHNT and CDR2 is YYREEE in the germline V gene (reference sequence). CDR3 region: CASSLVATSPLHF. The DNA for the CDR3 is TGTGCCAGCAGCTTGGTTGCGACCTCACCCCTCCACTTT.

J is TRBJ1-1 and V is TRBV20-1, with D possibly being TRBD1 (5 bases). The CDR3 has 15 amino acids. Trimming cost V 3 bases and J 4 bases, with 18 bases left between them. CDR1 DFQATT and CDR2 SNEGSKA come from the germline V gene (reference sequence). CDR3: CSASSGGGRGTEAFF. The CDR3 DNA is TGCAGTGCTAGTAGTGGGGGGGGACGGGGCACTGAAGCTTTCTTT.

The chain couples TRBV20-1 to TRBJ1-1, with D tentatively TRBD1 (6 bases). Trimming cost V 7 bases and J 0 bases, with 18 bases left between them. Germline lookup yields CDR1 DFQATT and CDR2 SNEGSKA (reference sequence). The CDR3 loop spans 15 amino acids. CDR3 sequence (DNA): TGCAGTGTCTCCGGGCCCGGACAGATGAACACTGAAGCTTTCTTT. Translated: CSVSGPGQMNTEAFF.

V gene TRBV6-1 combines with J gene TRBJ1-6; D remains unclear. The CDR3 consists of 16 residues. Germline V lookup: CDR1 MNHNS, CDR2 SASEGT. Trimming left V 7 bases short and J 8 bases short, with 21 bases between. CDR3 amino acids: CASILGPRRGDSPLHF. DNA of the CDR3: TGTGCCAGCATCCTTGGACCGCGACGGGGAGATTCACCCCTCCACTTT.

The gene calls are TRBV20-1 and TRBJ1-3, with unresolved D. Germline values: CDR1 DFQATT, CDR2 SNEGSKA (reference sequence). The CDR3 spans 12 residues. Trimming cost V 3 bases and J 8 bases, with 11 bases left between them. The CDR3 reads CSASLDPDTIYF. The CDR3 nucleotides are TGCAGTGCTAGTTTGGACCCAGACACCATATATTTT.

With respect to this clonotype: At one end the junction does not follow the germline gene, possibly because of a read error. The chain employs TRBV5-3 and TRBJ1-2, with a weak D call TRBD1 (5 bases). TRBV5-3 is noted as an ORF with a role that remains uncertain. The CDR3 is made up of 16 amino acids. The CDR3 DNA reads as TGTGCCAGCAGCTTCTCTTCAGGGACGGTGCCACCCGGCTACACCTTC. This codes for CASSFSSGTVPPGYTF.

The chain recombines TRBV25-1 with TRBJ2-2; D gene ambiguous. CDR1 is MGHDK and CDR2 is SYGVNS in the germline V gene. Trimming pared 0 bases from V and 6 bases from J, leaving 8 bases between. The CDR3 loop spans 14 amino acids. CDR3 amino acids: CASSEYLPSGELFF. The CDR3 DNA follows: TGTGCCAGCAGTGAATACCTACCGTCCGGGGAGCTGTTTTTT.

The gene calls are TRBV29-1 and TRBJ2-2, with D maybe TRBD1 (5 bases). Per the germline V gene, CDR1 is SQVTM and CDR2 is ANQGSEA. V was cut by 7 bases and J by 6 bases, with 15 bases left in between. The CDR3 has 13 residues. The CDR3 spells CSGWQGGSGELFF. DNA of the CDR3: TGCAGCGGGTGGCAGGGCGGTTCCGGGGAGCTGTTTTTT.

This clonotype was seen more than once but under ten times. The rearrangement uses TRBV19 and TRBJ1-2; 8 bases are a match to TRBD1. The length of the CDR3 is 13 residues. Trimming removed 6 bases from V and 2 bases from J; junction bases left unmatched: 2. Germline CDR1 reads LNHDA; CDR2 reads SQIVND (reference sequence). The CDR3 sequence is CASRRTGNYGYTF. For the CDR3, the DNA is TGTGCCAGTAGGAGGACAGGGAACTATGGCTACACCTTC.

This clonotype has a handful of counts. The chain combines TRBV11-2 with TRBJ2-7, with a weak D call TRBD2 (6 bases). The CDR3 extends over 15 amino acids. V lost 5 bases to trimming and J lost 2 bases, with 16 bases between them. The germline CDR1 and CDR2 sequences are SGHAT and FQNNGV. CDR3 in DNA: TGTGCCAGCAGCCGAAACCGGGACTCACCCTACGAGCAGTACTTC. Its translation: CASSRNRDSPYEQYF.

The chain combines TRBV15 with TRBJ1-5, with unresolved D. Trimming cost V 3 bases and J 3 bases, with 6 bases left between them. Germline lookup yields CDR1 LNHNV and CDR2 YYDKDF (reference sequence). This CDR3 is built from 13 residues. CDR3 sequence reads: CATSRGYNQPQHF. CDR3 nucleotide sequence: TGTGCCACCAGCAGGGGATACAATCAGCCCCAGCATTTT.

This clonotype is deemed large. The chain has TRBV10-2 and TRBJ1-3; D is unresolved. V was pared by 2 bases and J by 0 bases, with 8 bases between. The CDR3 has 15 residues. The germline V gene has CDR1 WSHSY and CDR2 SAAADI. The CDR3, as DNA: TGCGCCAGCAGTGAGCCCCGGGGCTCTGGAAACACCATATATTTT. The encoded protein is CASSEPRGSGNTIYF.

The J gene is TRBJ2-7, the V gene TRBV5-1; tentative D call: TRBD1 (6 bases). V was shortened by 2 bases and J by 3 bases, with 6 bases between the two germline ends. Germline CDR1 SGHRS, CDR2 YFSETQ. The CDR3 covers 12 residues. The CDR3 DNA follows: TGCGCCAGCAGCTTACAGGGCTACGAGCAGTACTTC. This gives the protein CASSLQGYEQYF.